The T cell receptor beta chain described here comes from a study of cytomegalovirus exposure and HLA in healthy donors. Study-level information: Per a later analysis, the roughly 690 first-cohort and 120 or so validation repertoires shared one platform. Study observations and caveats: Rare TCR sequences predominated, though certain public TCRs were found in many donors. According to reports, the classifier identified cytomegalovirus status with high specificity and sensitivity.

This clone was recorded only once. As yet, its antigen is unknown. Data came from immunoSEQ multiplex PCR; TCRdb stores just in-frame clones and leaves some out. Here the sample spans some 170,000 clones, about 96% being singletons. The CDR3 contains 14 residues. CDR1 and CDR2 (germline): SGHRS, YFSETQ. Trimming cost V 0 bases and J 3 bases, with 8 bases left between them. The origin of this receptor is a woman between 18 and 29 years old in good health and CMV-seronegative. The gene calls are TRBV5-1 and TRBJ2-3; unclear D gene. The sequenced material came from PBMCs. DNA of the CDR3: TGCGCCAGCAGCTTGGGGCAGGCAACAGATACGCAGTATTTT. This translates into CASSLGQATDTQYF.